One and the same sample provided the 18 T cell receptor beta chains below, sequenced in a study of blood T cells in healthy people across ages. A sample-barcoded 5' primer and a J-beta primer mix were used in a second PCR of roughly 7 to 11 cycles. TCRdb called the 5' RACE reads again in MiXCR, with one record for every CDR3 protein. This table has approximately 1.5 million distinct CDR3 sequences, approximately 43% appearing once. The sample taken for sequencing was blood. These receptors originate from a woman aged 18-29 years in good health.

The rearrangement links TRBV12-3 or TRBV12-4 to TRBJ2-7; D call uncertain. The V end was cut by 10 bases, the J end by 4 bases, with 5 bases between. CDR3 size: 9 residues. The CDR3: CAIKYEQYF. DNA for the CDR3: TGTGCCATCAAGTACGAGCAGTACTTC.

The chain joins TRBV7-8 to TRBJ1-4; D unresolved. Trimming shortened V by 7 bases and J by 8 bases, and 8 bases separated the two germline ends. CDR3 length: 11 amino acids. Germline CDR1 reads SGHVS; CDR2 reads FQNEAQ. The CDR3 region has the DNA TGTGCCAGCACCGAAAGGGAAAAACTGTTTTTT. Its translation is CASTEREKLFF.

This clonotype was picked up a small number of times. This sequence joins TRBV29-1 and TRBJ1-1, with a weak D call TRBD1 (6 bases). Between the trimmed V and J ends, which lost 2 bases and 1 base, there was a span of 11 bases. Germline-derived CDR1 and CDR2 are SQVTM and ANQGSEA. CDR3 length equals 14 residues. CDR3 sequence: CSVEPDRENTEAFF. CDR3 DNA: TGCAGCGTTGAACCGGACAGAGAGAACACTGAAGCTTTCTTT.

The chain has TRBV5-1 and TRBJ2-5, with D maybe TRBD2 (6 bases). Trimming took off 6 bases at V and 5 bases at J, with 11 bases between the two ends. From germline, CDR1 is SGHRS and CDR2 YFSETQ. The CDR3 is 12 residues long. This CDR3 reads CASTLEGETQYF. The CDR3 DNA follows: TGCGCCAGCACCCTGGAGGGTGAGACCCAGTACTTC.

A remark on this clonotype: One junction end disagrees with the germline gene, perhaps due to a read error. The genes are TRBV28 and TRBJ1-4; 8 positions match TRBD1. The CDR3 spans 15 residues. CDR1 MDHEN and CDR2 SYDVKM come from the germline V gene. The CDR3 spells CASSSRGRLIERLFF. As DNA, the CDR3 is TGTGCCAGCAGCTCCAGGGGGCGGCTGATTGAAAGACTGTTTTTT. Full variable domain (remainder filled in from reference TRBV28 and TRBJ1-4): DVKVTQSSRYLVKRTGEKVFLECVQDMDHENMFWYRQDPGLGLRLIYFSYDVKMKEKGDIPEGYSVSREKKERFSLILESASTNQTSMYLCASSSRGRLIERLFFGSGTQLSVL.

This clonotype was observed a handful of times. This CDR3 reads CASSSPQWRDQPQHF. The DNA for the CDR3 is TGTGCCAGCAGTTCGCCCCAGTGGAGGGATCAGCCCCAGCATTTT. This chain joins TRBV6-2 or TRBV6-3 and TRBJ1-5, with D unclear. Per the germline V gene, CDR1 is MNHEY and CDR2 is SVGEGT. The CDR3 sequence is 15 residues long. V lost 4 bases to trimming and J lost 5 bases, with 15 bases between them.

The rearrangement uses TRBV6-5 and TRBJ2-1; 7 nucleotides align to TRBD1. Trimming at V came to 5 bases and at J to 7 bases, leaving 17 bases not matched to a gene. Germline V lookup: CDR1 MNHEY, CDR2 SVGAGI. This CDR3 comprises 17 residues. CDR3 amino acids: CASSPQGDRAIWNEQFF. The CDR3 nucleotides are TGTGCCAGCAGTCCCCAAGGAGACAGGGCTATCTGGAATGAGCAGTTCTTC.

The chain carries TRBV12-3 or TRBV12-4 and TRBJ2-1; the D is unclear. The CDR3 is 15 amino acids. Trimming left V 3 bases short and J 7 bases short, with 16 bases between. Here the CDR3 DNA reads TGTGCCAGCAGTTTTACCGGGCCCCAAAGGAATGAGCAGTTCTTC. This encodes CASSFTGPQRNEQFF.

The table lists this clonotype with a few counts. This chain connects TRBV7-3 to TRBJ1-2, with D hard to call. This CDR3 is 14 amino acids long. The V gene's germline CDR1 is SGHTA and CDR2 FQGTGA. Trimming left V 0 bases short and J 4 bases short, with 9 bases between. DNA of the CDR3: TGTGCCAGCAGCTTAACGTCGGCAGGCTATGGCTACACCTTC. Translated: CASSLTSAGYGYTF.

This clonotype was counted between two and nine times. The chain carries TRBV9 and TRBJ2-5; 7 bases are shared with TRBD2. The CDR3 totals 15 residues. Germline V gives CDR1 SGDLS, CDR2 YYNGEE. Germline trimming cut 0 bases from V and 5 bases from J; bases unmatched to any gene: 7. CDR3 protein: CASSVGAGIGETQYF. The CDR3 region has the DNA TGTGCCAGCAGCGTAGGAGCGGGAATTGGGGAGACCCAGTACTTC.

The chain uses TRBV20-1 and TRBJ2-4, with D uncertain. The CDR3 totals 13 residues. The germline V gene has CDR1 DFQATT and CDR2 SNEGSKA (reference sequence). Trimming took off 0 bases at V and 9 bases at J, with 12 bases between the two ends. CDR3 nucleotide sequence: TGCAGTGCTAGAGATGTTAGCAGTCTCATTCAGTACTTC. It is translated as CSARDVSSLIQYF.

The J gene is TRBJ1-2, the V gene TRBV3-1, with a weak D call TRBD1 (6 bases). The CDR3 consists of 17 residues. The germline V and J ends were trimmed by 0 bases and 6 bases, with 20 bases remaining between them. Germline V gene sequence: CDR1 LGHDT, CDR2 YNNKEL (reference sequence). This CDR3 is CASSQEAALDRRHGYTF. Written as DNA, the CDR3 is TGTGCCAGCAGCCAAGAGGCCGCCCTTGACAGGCGCCATGGCTACACCTTC.

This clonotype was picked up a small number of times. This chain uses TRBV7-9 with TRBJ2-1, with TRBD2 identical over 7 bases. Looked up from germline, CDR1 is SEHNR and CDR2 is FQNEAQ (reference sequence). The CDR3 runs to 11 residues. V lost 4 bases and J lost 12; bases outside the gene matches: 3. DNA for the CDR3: TGTGCCAGCAGCTCGACTAGCTGGCAGTTCTTC. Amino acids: CASSSTSWQFF.

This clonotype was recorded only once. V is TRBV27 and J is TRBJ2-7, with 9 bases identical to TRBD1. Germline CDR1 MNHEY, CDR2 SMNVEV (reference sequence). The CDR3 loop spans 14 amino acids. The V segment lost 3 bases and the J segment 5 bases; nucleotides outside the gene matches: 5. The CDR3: CASSFSQGADEQYF. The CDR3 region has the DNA TGTGCCAGCAGTTTCTCACAGGGGGCGGACGAGCAGTACTTC.

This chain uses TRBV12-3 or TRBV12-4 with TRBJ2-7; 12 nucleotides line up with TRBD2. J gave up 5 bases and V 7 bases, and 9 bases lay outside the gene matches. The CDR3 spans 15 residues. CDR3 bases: TGTGCCAGCACCAGAGGACTAGCGGGACGCAACGAGCAGTACTTC. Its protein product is CASTRGLAGRNEQYF.

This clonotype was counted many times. CDR3 nucleotide sequence: TGTGCCATCAGTGAGGCAGGGGGCAGGCCCCAGCATTTT. Encoded protein: CAISEAGGRPQHF. The chain uses TRBV10-3 and TRBJ1-5, with TRBD1 matching over 8 bases. The V gene's germline CDR1 is ENHRY and CDR2 SYGVKD. The CDR3 consists of 13 residues. V shed 2 bases, J shed 9 bases, and the junction held 3 bases outside the gene matches.

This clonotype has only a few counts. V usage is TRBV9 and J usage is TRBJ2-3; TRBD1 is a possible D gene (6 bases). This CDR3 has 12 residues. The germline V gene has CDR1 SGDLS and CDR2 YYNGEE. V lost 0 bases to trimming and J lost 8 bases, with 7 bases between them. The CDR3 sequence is CASSVEGGTQYF. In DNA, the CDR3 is TGTGCCAGCAGCGTAGAAGGGGGTACGCAGTATTTT.

The DNA for the CDR3 is TGTGCCAGCAGGTTGGCGGGAGGGCCCCACAATGAGCAGTTCTTC. Its translation: CASRLAGGPHNEQFF. The V gene is TRBV14, the J gene TRBJ2-1, with 9 nucleotides matching TRBD2. This CDR3 comprises 15 residues. Losses at the gene ends were 6 bases for V and 5 bases for J; bases not matched to a gene: 8. Germline CDR1 reads SGHDN; CDR2 reads FVKESK.